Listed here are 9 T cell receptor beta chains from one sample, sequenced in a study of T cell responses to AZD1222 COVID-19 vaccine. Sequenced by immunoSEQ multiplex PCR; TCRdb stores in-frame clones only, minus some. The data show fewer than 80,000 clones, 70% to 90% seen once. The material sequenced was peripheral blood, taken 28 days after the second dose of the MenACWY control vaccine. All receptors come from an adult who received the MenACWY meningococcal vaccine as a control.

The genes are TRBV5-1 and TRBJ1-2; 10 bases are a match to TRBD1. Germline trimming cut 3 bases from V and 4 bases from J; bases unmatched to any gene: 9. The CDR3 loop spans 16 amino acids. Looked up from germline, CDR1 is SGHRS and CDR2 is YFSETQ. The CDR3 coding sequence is TGCGCCAGCAGCTCTGGGGACAGGGGTCAAACCTATGGCTACACCTTC. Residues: CASSSGDRGQTYGYTF.

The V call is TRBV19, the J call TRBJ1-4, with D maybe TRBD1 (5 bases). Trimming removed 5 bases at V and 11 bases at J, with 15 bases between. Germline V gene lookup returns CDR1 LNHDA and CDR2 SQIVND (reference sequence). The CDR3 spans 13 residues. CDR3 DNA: TGTGCCAGTAGTGCGCAGGGTTTTCGGAAACTGTTTTTT. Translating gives CASSAQGFRKLFF.

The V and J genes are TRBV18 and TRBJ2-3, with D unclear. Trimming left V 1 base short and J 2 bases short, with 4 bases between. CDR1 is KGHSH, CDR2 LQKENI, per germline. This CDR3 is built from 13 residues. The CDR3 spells CASSPQDTDTQYF. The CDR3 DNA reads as TGTGCCAGCTCACCACAAGACACAGATACGCAGTATTTT.

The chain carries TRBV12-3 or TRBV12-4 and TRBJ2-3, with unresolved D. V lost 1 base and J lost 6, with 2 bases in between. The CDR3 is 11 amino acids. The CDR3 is CASSLGDTQYF. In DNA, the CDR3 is TGTGCCAGCAGTTTAGGGGATACGCAGTATTTT.

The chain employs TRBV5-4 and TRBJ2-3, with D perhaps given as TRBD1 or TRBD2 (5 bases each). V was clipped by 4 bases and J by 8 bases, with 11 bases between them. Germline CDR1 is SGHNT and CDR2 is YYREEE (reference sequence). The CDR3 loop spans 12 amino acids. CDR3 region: CASSRGVPTQYF. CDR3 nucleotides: TGTGCCAGCAGCCGAGGGGTACCTACGCAGTATTTT.

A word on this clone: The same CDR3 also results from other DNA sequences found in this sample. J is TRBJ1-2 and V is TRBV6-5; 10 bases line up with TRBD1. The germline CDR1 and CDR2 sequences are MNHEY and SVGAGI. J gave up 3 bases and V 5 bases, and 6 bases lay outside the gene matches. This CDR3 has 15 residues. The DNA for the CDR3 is TGTGCCAGCAGTACCCGGACAGGGGGGCACTATGGCTACACCTTC. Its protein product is CASSTRTGGHYGYTF.

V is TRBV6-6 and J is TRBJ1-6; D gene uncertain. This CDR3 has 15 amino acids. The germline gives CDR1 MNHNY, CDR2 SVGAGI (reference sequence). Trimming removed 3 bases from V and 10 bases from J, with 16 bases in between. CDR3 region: CASSYDMSGGSPLHF. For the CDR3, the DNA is TGTGCCAGCAGTTATGACATGAGTGGTGGGTCACCCCTCCACTTT.

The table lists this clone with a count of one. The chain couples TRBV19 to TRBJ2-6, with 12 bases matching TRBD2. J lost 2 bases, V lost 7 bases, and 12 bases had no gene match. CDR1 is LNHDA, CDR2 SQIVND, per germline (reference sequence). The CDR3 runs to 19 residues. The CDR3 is CASTHRLAGAGTGANVLTF. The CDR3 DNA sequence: TGTGCCAGTACCCACCGACTAGCGGGGGCCGGGACTGGGGCCAACGTCCTGACTTTC. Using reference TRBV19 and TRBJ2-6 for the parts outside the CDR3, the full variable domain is DGGITQSPKYLFRKEGQNVTLSCEQNLNHDAMYWYRQDPGQGLRLIYYSQIVNDFQKGDIAEGYSVSREKKESFPLTVTSAQKNPTAFYLCASTHRLAGAGTGANVLTFGAGSRLTVL.

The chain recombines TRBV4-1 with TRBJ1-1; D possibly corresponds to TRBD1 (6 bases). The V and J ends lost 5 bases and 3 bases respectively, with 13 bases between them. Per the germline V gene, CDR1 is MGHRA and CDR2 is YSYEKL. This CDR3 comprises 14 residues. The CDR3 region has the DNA TGCGCCAGCAGCTTCAGGGAGGGGGACACTGAAGCTTTCTTT. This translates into CASSFREGDTEAFF.